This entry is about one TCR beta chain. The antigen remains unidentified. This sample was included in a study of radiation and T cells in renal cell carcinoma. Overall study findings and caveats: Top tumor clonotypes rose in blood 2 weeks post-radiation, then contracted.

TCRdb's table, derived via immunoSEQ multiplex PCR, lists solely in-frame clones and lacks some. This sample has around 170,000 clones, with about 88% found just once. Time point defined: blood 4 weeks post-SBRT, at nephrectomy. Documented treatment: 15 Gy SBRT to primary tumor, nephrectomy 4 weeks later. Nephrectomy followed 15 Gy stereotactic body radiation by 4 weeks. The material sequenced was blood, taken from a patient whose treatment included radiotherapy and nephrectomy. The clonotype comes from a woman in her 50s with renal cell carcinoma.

For the CDR3, the DNA is TGTGCCATCAGTGATGGACAGGGTCATTATCGGATGTTTTTT. Amino acid sequence: CAISDGQGHYRMFF. The chain employs TRBV10-3 and TRBJ1-4, with 8 bases that match TRBD1. CDR1 is ENHRY, CDR2 SYGVKD, per germline. This CDR3 region has 14 residues. J gave up 15 bases and V 3 bases, and 12 bases lay outside the gene matches.